The present TCR beta chain was sequenced within a study of T cell responses to AZD1222 COVID-19 vaccine. The protocol was immunoSEQ multiplex PCR, while the TCRdb copy is restricted to in-frame clones and leaves out a portion. The sample holds about 150,000 clones, 90% to 95% seen once. This CDR3 has 12 residues. V gave up 2 bases and J gave up 3 bases, with 2 bases separating them. The V and J genes are TRBV12-3 or TRBV12-4 and TRBJ1-5; D gene uncertain. Sequenced material: peripheral blood, taken on day 0 of AZD1222 vaccination. The sequence came from an adult in good health. The CDR3 protein is CASSLPNQPQHF. In nucleotides, the CDR3 is TGTGCCAGCAGTTTACCCAATCAGCCCCAGCATTTT.